The 20 T cell receptor beta chains in this list originate from one sample, sequenced in a study of T-cell reconstitution after alpha-beta-depleted transplantation in children. Unique molecular identifiers were incorporated during preparation of the TCRbeta library. TCRdb itself ran the PCR reads through MiXCR, one entry per CDR3 protein. The sample holds approximately 170,000 distinct CDR3 sequences, roughly 10% seen once. This specimen was PBMCs, taken before TCRalphabeta/CD19-depleted stem cell transplant. The source of these receptors is a boy between 2 and 10 years old with acute myeloid leukemia, due to receive a stem cell transplant.

The CDR3 loop reads CAWSVIVGEWNTEAFF. CDR3 bases: TGTGCCTGGAGTGTAATCGTCGGAGAGTGGAACACTGAAGCTTTCTTT. V is TRBV30 and J is TRBJ1-1; no firm D call. The CDR3 consists of 16 residues. Trimming stripped 0 bases from V and 1 base from J, with 15 bases between. Germline V gene data show CDR1 as GTSNPN and CDR2 as SVGIG (reference sequence).

This clonotype was counted ten times or more. The CDR3 loop is CASSSRDSGSLNEQFF. DNA of the CDR3: TGCGCCAGCAGCTCCCGGGATAGCGGGAGTCTGAATGAGCAGTTCTTC. The chain is built from TRBV5-1 and TRBJ2-1; 9 nucleotides agree with TRBD2. This CDR3 has 16 amino acids. Germline V gene sequence: CDR1 SGHRS, CDR2 YFSETQ. Trimming at V came to 3 bases and at J to 7 bases, leaving 11 bases not matched to a gene.

This clonotype was counted at least ten times. This sequence joins TRBV10-3 and TRBJ2-7; D possibly corresponds to TRBD1 (6 bases). CDR1 and CDR2 from the germline V gene are ENHRY and SYGVKD. Trimming stripped 2 bases from V and 4 bases from J, with 12 bases between. The CDR3 is 14 amino acids. The CDR3 DNA is TGTGCCATCAGTGAGCTTGGGACATCGTACGAGCAGTACTTC. Translating it yields CAISELGTSYEQYF.

This clonotype came up many times. The CDR3 is CSASPAGQGRYEQYV. CDR3 sequence (DNA): TGCAGTGCTAGCCCGGCTGGACAGGGGCGCTACGAGCAGTACGTC. V usage is TRBV20-1 and J usage is TRBJ2-7, with 9 bases aligning to TRBD1. Germline V CDR1 and CDR2: DFQATT, SNEGSKA (reference sequence). Trimming removed 3 bases from V and 3 bases from J; junction bases left unmatched: 9. CDR3 length: 15 residues.

This clonotype was counted only a few times. V usage is TRBV30 and J usage is TRBJ2-3; 11 positions match TRBD2. This CDR3 comprises 14 residues. From germline, CDR1 is GTSNPN and CDR2 SVGIG (reference sequence). Trimming took 3 bases from V and 2 from J; bases not matched to a gene: 1. The chain's CDR3 is CAWRLAGATDTQYF. The CDR3 region has the DNA TGTGCCTGGAGACTAGCGGGGGCCACAGATACGCAGTATTTT.

This clonotype has a count of ten or more. The chain carries TRBV9 and TRBJ2-7, with a weak D call TRBD2 (5 bases). The CDR3 has 14 residues. The germline V gene has CDR1 SGDLS and CDR2 YYNGEE. Between the trimmed V and J ends, which lost 0 bases and 3 bases, there was a span of 10 bases. This chain's CDR3 is CASSVGNDYYEQYF. CDR3 DNA sequence: TGTGCCAGCAGCGTAGGGAACGACTACTACGAGCAGTACTTC.

This clonotype has at least ten counts. The V and J genes are TRBV3-1 and TRBJ2-7; 8 bases map to TRBD2. The length of the CDR3 is 15 residues. Germline CDR1 LGHDT, CDR2 YNNKEL (reference sequence). The junction had 7 bases not matched to a gene; V was cut back by 1 base and J by 5 bases. CDR3 protein: CASSQVTPAGDEQYF. CDR3 nucleotides: TGTGCCAGCAGCCAAGTAACCCCAGCGGGAGACGAGCAGTACTTC.

A note on this clonotype: At one end, the junction sequence differs from germline, possibly due to a read error. The chain combines TRBV2 with TRBJ1-5; tentatively, D is TRBD1 (6 bases). Germline-derived CDR1 and CDR2 are SNHLY and FYNNEI. This CDR3 is built from 17 residues. CDR3 region: CASSEAYWVGDNQPQHF. The CDR3 coding sequence is TGTGCCAGCAGTGAAGCGTATTGGGTGGGGGACAATCAACCCCAGCATTTT.

This clonotype has a count of ten or more. The V call is TRBV3-1, the J call TRBJ2-2, with D possibly being TRBD2 (6 bases). This CDR3 spans 16 amino acids. V was pared by 6 bases and J by 4 bases, with 18 bases between. Germline V gene sequence: CDR1 LGHDT, CDR2 YNNKEL (reference sequence). CDR3 nucleotides: TGTGCCAGCAGGGTGGACCAGCGGGTCGCCACCGGGGAGCTGTTTTTT. This sequence encodes CASRVDQRVATGELFF. Together with reference TRBV3-1 and TRBJ2-2, the CDR3 gives the full variable domain: DTAVSQTPKYLVTQMGNDKSIKCEQNLGHDTMYWYKQDSKKFLKIMFSYNNKELIINETVPNRFSPKSPDKAHLNLHINSLELGDSAVYFCASRVDQRVATGELFFGEGSRLTVL.

This clonotype was observed at least ten times. The gene calls are TRBV7-9 and TRBJ2-3, with TRBD1 matching over 7 bases. The CDR3 sequence is 16 residues long. The trim removed 5 bases at V and 1 base at J, leaving 9 bases unmatched. Germline V gives CDR1 SEHNR, CDR2 FQNEAQ (reference sequence). The CDR3 here is CASSPAGTVGTDTQYF. Here the CDR3 DNA reads TGTGCCAGCAGCCCTGCCGGGACAGTCGGCACAGATACGCAGTATTTT.

This clonotype was detected ten times or more. This sequence joins TRBV6-1 and TRBJ2-3; 10 bases line up with TRBD2. This CDR3 contains 16 residues. With 5 bases clipped from V and 0 bases from J, the junction kept 5 bases outside the gene matches. Germline V gene sequence: CDR1 MNHNS, CDR2 SASEGT. Here the CDR3 DNA reads TGTGCCAGCAGTATTCAACTAGCGGGAAGCACAGATACGCAGTATTTT. Translation: CASSIQLAGSTDTQYF.

This clonotype appeared many times. This chain connects TRBV14 to TRBJ2-3; D is unresolved. Trimming shortened V by 1 base and J by 2 bases, and 7 bases separated the two germline ends. The CDR3 totals 14 residues. The germline V gene encodes CDR1 SGHDN and CDR2 FVKESK. CDR3 protein: CASSQVSPTDTQYF. CDR3 coding DNA: TGTGCCAGCAGCCAAGTATCCCCCACAGATACGCAGTATTTT. Together with reference TRBV14 and TRBJ2-3, the CDR3 gives the full variable domain: EAGVTQFPSHSVIEKGQTVTLRCDPISGHDNLYWYRRVMGKEIKFLLHFVKESKQDESGMPNNRFLAERTGGTYSTLKVQPAELEDSGVYFCASSQVSPTDTQYFGPGTRLTVL.

This clonotype was seen many times. The chain employs TRBV11-2 and TRBJ2-2; D possibly uses TRBD1 or TRBD2 (5 bases each). This CDR3 comprises 16 residues. Trimming stripped 4 bases from V and 3 bases from J, with 15 bases between. From germline, CDR1 is SGHAT and CDR2 FQNNGV. CDR3 residues: CASSSNLGVYTGELFF. For the CDR3, the DNA is TGTGCCAGCAGCTCTAATCTGGGGGTCTACACCGGGGAGCTGTTTTTT.

This clonotype came up many times. V gene TRBV20-1 combines with J gene TRBJ2-6; a possible D gene is TRBD2 (5 bases). Germline CDR1 DFQATT, CDR2 SNEGSKA (reference sequence). The germline V and J ends were trimmed by 3 bases and 4 bases, with 10 bases remaining between them. This CDR3 comprises 14 residues. The CDR3 DNA sequence: TGCAGTGCTAGTAGAGGGCGGGGGGCCAACGTCCTGACTTTC. Amino acids: CSASRGRGANVLTF.

This clonotype came up many times. In DNA, the CDR3 is TGCAGTGCTAGAGATTCCGGGACGGGAACTGAAGCTTTCTTT. Residues: CSARDSGTGTEAFF. This sequence joins TRBV20-1 and TRBJ1-1; TRBD1 is a possible D gene (5 bases). Germline values: CDR1 DFQATT, CDR2 SNEGSKA (reference sequence). The ends were cut back, 0 bases at V and 5 bases at J, with 13 bases in the middle. The CDR3 totals 14 residues.

V gene TRBV20-1 combines with J gene TRBJ2-3; 9 bases are a match to TRBD2. V was clipped by 3 bases and J by 2 bases; unmatched bases: 15. Germline CDR1 reads DFQATT; CDR2 reads SNEGSKA (reference sequence). This CDR3 has 18 residues. CDR3 in DNA: TGCAGTGCTAGTGGTGGTTTAGCGGGAGAGAGCTACACAGATACGCAGTATTTT. Residues: CSASGGLAGESYTDTQYF.

The table lists this clonotype with a count of one. A much larger clonotype is one base distant, so this may be a read error. No conserved phenylalanine or tryptophan is present at the end of the CDR3, so a read error is the likely explanation. Because the CDR3's place on the DNA is in doubt, the DNA is left out and the CDR3 is given as listed by TCRdb. This chain links TRBV11-2 with TRBJ1-4. The CDR3 contains 12 residues when both ends are counted. Germline CDR1 and CDR2: SGHAT and FQNNGV. CDR3 residues: CASSLGPRRLVL.

At least ten counts were recorded for this clonotype. The V and J genes are TRBV28 and TRBJ2-7; D is undetermined. CDR3 size: 12 residues. CDR1 is MDHEN and CDR2 is SYDVKM in the germline V gene. V was cut by 7 bases and J by 0 bases, with 7 bases left in between. CDR3 region: CASIADSYEQYV. The CDR3 DNA reads as TGTGCCAGCATCGCGGACTCCTACGAGCAGTACGTC.

This clonotype was observed many times. V and J are TRBV20-1 and TRBJ2-6, with TRBD1 matching 8 bases. CDR1 and CDR2 (germline): DFQATT, SNEGSKA (reference sequence). This CDR3 region has 16 residues. This CDR3 is CSAFGQGLPGANVLTF. The CDR3 nucleotides are TGCAGCGCATTTGGACAGGGACTCCCTGGGGCCAACGTCCTGACTTTC.

The sample holds many counts of this clonotype. The rearrangement uses TRBV6-5 and TRBJ2-5; 8 nucleotides line up with TRBD2. J gave up 5 bases and V 7 bases, and 9 bases lay outside the gene matches. Per the germline V gene, CDR1 is MNHEY and CDR2 is SVGAGI. The CDR3 has 14 residues. The CDR3 DNA reads TGTGCCAGCACTATCGGGACGGGGGGGGAGACCCAGTACTTC. It specifies CASTIGTGGETQYF.